This T cell receptor (beta chain) was recovered during a study of cytomegalovirus exposure and HLA in healthy donors. This PCR relied on a set of 60 Vbeta primers and 13 Jbeta primers. Sequenced by immunoSEQ multiplex PCR; TCRdb stores in-frame clones only, minus some. The sample consists of roughly 150,000 clones, 68% of them appearing once. For this clone: Its antigen remains unknown.

The germline CDR1 and CDR2 sequences are SGHRS and YFSETQ. With 0 bases removed from V and 0 bases from J, the gap between germline ends came to 12 bases. This CDR3 is built from 16 residues. Study-level results: Using a false discovery rate of 0.05, a later analysis showed that about 16,000 TCR beta sequences were associated with HLA alleles. A cluster of highly shared sequence variants was likely a sequencing artifact. In an earlier analysis, in some 540 donors, most V segments appeared productive either ~90% or ~30% of the time.

The receptor was isolated from a man aged 25-45 years in good health and CMV-seropositive. The sequencing sample was made of PBMCs. The chain combines TRBV5-1 with TRBJ1-1; D unresolved. The CDR3 region has the DNA TGCGCCAGCAGCTTGGCCGGAGCAGCTGTGAACACTGAAGCTTTCTTT. Translation gives CASSLAGAAVNTEAFF.